This T cell receptor (beta chain) derives from a study of control samples from healthy donors and cancer patients. TCRdb's copy holds only in-frame clones and misses some; the assay was immunoSEQ multiplex PCR. The data hold a few hundred thousand clones, with 80% to 95% observed a single time. The CDR3 runs to 19 residues. Germline CDR1 is SGHVS and CDR2 is FQNEAQ. With 1 base clipped from V and 5 bases from J, the junction kept 16 bases outside the gene matches. The sample taken for sequencing was PBMCs. This clonotype originated in a middle-aged man with head and neck cancer. V usage is TRBV7-8 and J usage is TRBJ2-2, with 7 bases that match TRBD2. CDR3 amino acids: CASSLDAPLIRGVTGELFF. The CDR3, as DNA: TGTGCCAGCAGCTTAGATGCCCCTTTAATTCGGGGGGTTACCGGGGAGCTGTTTTTT. The complete variable domain, with remaining parts taken from reference TRBV7-8 and TRBJ2-2, reads GAGVSQSPRYKVAKRGQDVALRCDPISGHVSLFWYQQALGQGPEFLTYFQNEAQLDKSGLPSDRFFAERPEGSVSTLKIQRTQQEDSAVYLCASSLDAPLIRGVTGELFFGEGSRLTVL.